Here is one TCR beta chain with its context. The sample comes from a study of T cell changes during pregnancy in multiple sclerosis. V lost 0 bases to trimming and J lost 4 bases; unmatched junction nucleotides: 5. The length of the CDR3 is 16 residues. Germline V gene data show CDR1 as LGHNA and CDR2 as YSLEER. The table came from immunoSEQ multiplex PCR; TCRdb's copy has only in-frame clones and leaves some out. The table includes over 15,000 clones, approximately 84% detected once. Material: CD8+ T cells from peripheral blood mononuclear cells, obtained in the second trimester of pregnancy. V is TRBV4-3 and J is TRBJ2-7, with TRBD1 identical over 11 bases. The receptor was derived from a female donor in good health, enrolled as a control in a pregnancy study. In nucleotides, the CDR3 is TGCGCCAGCAGCCAAGATCCCGGGACAGGGGGGTACGAGCAGTACTTC. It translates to CASSQDPGTGGYEQYF.